The 28 T cell receptor beta chains listed next were all sequenced from one sample in a study of blood T cell repertoires in COVID-19. TCRdb's table, derived via immunoSEQ multiplex PCR, lists solely in-frame clones and lacks some. The sample comprises 150,000 to 200,000 clones, around 87% of which are singletons, and around 2% rests with the top ten. Sequenced: PBMCs or T cells enriched from blood (not recorded which). The source of these receptors is a woman aged 25 to 39 who had recovered from COVID-19.

This clone was counted a few times. J is TRBJ2-7 and V is TRBV6-5; the match to TRBD1 covers 9 bases. The CDR3 runs 16 residues. Germline V gene lookup returns CDR1 MNHEY and CDR2 SVGAGI. V gave up 2 bases and J gave up 5 bases; unmatched junction bases: 10. The CDR3 here is CASSYRAGQGIHEQYF. CDR3 DNA: TGTGCCAGCAGTTACCGGGCTGGACAGGGGATACACGAGCAGTACTTC.

The V call is TRBV18, the J call TRBJ1-4; the D gene is possibly TRBD1 (5 bases). The CDR3 covers 14 residues. Germline V gene data show CDR1 as KGHSH and CDR2 as LQKENI. The V gene lost 3 bases and the J gene lost 8 bases, with 13 bases spanning the gap. The CDR3 nucleotides are TGTGCCAGCTCACCCATCGCTGGGGGGGAAAAACTGTTTTTT. Translation: CASSPIAGGEKLFF. Complete variable domain (other parts from reference TRBV18 and TRBJ1-4): NAGVMQNPRHLVRRRGQEARLRCSPMKGHSHVYWYRQLPEEGLKFMVYLQKENIIDESGMPKERFSAEFPKEGPSILRIQQVVRGDSAAYFCASSPIAGGEKLFFGSGTQLSVL.

The chain couples TRBV19 to TRBJ1-3, with a possible D match to TRBD1 (6 bases). Germline assignment: CDR1 LNHDA and CDR2 SQIVND (reference sequence). The CDR3 covers 15 residues. Trimming left V 8 bases short and J 4 bases short, with 18 bases between. The CDR3 region is CASQATGNAGNTIYF. The DNA for the CDR3 is TGTGCCAGTCAAGCTACAGGGAACGCAGGAAACACCATATATTTT.

J is TRBJ2-3 and V is TRBV18; 8 bases are shared with TRBD2. Germline V CDR1 and CDR2: KGHSH, LQKENI. The CDR3 loop spans 14 amino acids. V trimming: 6 bases; J trimming: 3 bases; junction bases outside the gene matches: 5. DNA for the CDR3: TGTGCCAGCTCCCTCGAGCGGGAGACAGATACGCAGTATTTT. It encodes CASSLERETDTQYF.

The chain couples TRBV27 to TRBJ1-1; 10 bases are shared with TRBD1. Trimming removed 5 bases from V and 5 bases from J; junction bases left unmatched: 8. Germline V CDR1 and CDR2: MNHEY, SMNVEV (reference sequence). The CDR3 is made up of 15 amino acids. The CDR3: CASSRDRGLWTEAFF. DNA of the CDR3: TGTGCCAGCAGTCGAGACAGGGGGCTGTGGACTGAAGCTTTCTTT.

The rearrangement joins TRBV19 to TRBJ1-3, with D hard to call. Germline loops: CDR1 LNHDA, CDR2 SQIVND (reference sequence). V was cut by 5 bases and J by 0 bases, with 8 bases left in between. There are 14 residues in the CDR3. In nucleotides, the CDR3 is TGTGCCAGTAGTGTCGGGAACTCTGGAAACACCATATATTTT. Its protein product is CASSVGNSGNTIYF.

The chain carries TRBV24-1 and TRBJ2-3, with D possibly being TRBD2 (6 bases). V lost 8 bases and J lost 0, with 11 bases in between. This CDR3 contains 14 residues. Germline assignment: CDR1 KGHDR and CDR2 SFDVKD. CDR3 DNA sequence: TGTGCCACCATGGACTACCGAAGCACAGATACGCAGTATTTT. It translates to CATMDYRSTDTQYF.

The chain employs TRBV15 and TRBJ2-7; tentative D call: TRBD1 (5 bases). CDR1 is LNHNV and CDR2 is YYDKDF in the germline V gene (reference sequence). V lost 1 base, J lost 2 bases, and 9 bases lay in between. This CDR3 is built from 14 residues. CDR3 residues: CATSRGSGTYEQYF. The CDR3 DNA reads TGTGCCACCAGCAGAGGCTCAGGGACCTACGAGCAGTACTTC. Using reference TRBV15 and TRBJ2-7 for the parts outside the CDR3, the full variable domain is DAMVIQNPRYQVTQFGKPVTLSCSQTLNHNVMYWYQQKSSQAPKLLFHYYDKDFNNEADTPDNFQSRRPNTSFCFLDIRSPGLGDTAMYLCATSRGSGTYEQYFGPGTRLTVT.

In regard to this clone: Additional DNA sequences in this sample encode the identical CDR3. The rearrangement links TRBV3-1 (or the pseudogene TRBV3-2) to TRBJ2-6; the D gene is possibly TRBD1 (6 bases). This CDR3 contains 15 residues. V was trimmed by 1 base and J by 4 bases, leaving 8 bases between them. CDR1 is LGHDT, CDR2 YNNKEL, per germline (reference sequence). CDR3 protein: CASSQAGAGANVLTF. The CDR3, as DNA: TGTGCCAGCAGCCAAGCAGGGGCCGGGGCCAACGTCCTGACTTTC.

CDR3 sequence: CASSPANSGADTGELFF. In DNA form, the CDR3 reads TGTGCCAGCAGCCCGGCTAATAGCGGGGCGGACACCGGGGAGCTGTTTTTT. The V call is TRBV3-1 (or the pseudogene TRBV3-2), the J call TRBJ2-2; 8 nucleotides line up with TRBD2. Germline V lookup: CDR1 LGHDT, CDR2 YNNKEL (reference sequence). Trimming took 4 bases from V and 3 from J; bases not matched to a gene: 10. This CDR3 comprises 17 residues.

V gene TRBV27 combines with J gene TRBJ1-4; 8 bases map to TRBD1. V dropped 5 bases and J dropped 5; count of bases not matched to a gene: 7. Germline V lookup: CDR1 MNHEY, CDR2 SMNVEV (reference sequence). The CDR3 covers 15 residues. The CDR3 here is CASSSQGAVNEKLFF. The CDR3 DNA is TGTGCCAGCAGTAGTCAGGGGGCGGTGAATGAAAAACTGTTTTTT.

This rearrangement joins TRBV13 to TRBJ2-2, with 7 bases fitting TRBD2. There are 19 residues in the CDR3. V gave up 2 bases and J gave up 5 bases; unmatched junction bases: 17. The germline V gene encodes CDR1 PRHDT and CDR2 FYEKMQ (reference sequence). The CDR3 reads CASSLIEEGGLSFTGELFF. As DNA, the CDR3 is TGTGCCAGCAGCTTAATCGAGGAGGGAGGGCTTTCTTTTACCGGGGAGCTGTTTTTT.

J is TRBJ2-7 and V is TRBV24-1, with 8 positions matching TRBD1. The CDR3 is 15 amino acids. Trimming took 2 bases from V and 3 from J; bases not matched to a gene: 5. Germline CDR1 and CDR2: KGHDR and SFDVKD. This CDR3 is CATSDSGTGLYEQYF. The DNA for the CDR3 is TGTGCCACCAGTGATTCCGGGACAGGACTCTACGAGCAGTACTTC.

The J gene is TRBJ1-1, the V gene TRBV4-3; 8 nucleotides line up with TRBD1. V gave up 6 bases and J gave up 1 base; unmatched junction bases: 7. CDR3 length equals 15 residues. Germline V gene lookup returns CDR1 LGHNA and CDR2 YSLEER. CDR3 loop: CASRRSDRENTEAFF. As DNA, the CDR3 is TGCGCCAGCAGAAGATCGGACAGGGAGAACACTGAAGCTTTCTTT.

The chain uses TRBV5-1 and TRBJ1-1; TRBD1 matches 9 bases. The junction had 5 bases not matched to a gene; V was cut back by 0 bases and J by 8 bases. Germline CDR1 SGHRS, CDR2 YFSETQ. The CDR3 extends over 14 amino acids. The CDR3 region has the DNA TGCGCCAGCAGCTTGGGTGTCGGGACAGGGGAAGCTTTCTTT. Amino acid sequence: CASSLGVGTGEAFF.

This chain uses TRBV25-1 with TRBJ2-3; D might be TRBD2 (6 bases). Trimming pared 3 bases from V and 4 bases from J, leaving 11 bases between. From germline, CDR1 is MGHDK and CDR2 SYGVNS. CDR3 length: 14 amino acids. As DNA, the CDR3 is TGTGCCAGCAGTGAGGGAGGAAAGGCAGATACGCAGTATTTT. Translated, it gives CASSEGGKADTQYF. The variable domain in full, with the rest retrieved from reference TRBV25-1 and TRBJ2-3, is EADIYQTPRYLVIGTGKKITLECSQTMGHDKMYWYQQDPGMELHLIHYSYGVNSTEKGDLSSESTVSRIRTEHFPLTLESARPSHTSQYLCASSEGGKADTQYFGPGTRLTVL.

This chain links TRBV19 with TRBJ2-7; 11 nucleotides align to TRBD1. With 5 bases clipped from V and 6 bases from J, the junction kept 15 bases outside the gene matches. CDR1 and CDR2 from the germline V gene are LNHDA and SQIVND (reference sequence). The CDR3 totals 17 residues. The CDR3 loop is CASSPRGPGQGDIEQYF. As DNA, the CDR3 is TGTGCCAGTAGTCCGAGGGGGCCGGGACAGGGGGATATCGAGCAGTACTTC.

DNA for the CDR3: TGCGCCAGCAGCCAAGAACGAACAGGGGTGGATCAGCCCCAGCATTTT. It codes for CASSQERTGVDQPQHF. This chain connects TRBV4-1 to TRBJ1-5, with TRBD1 identical over 7 bases. V lost 0 bases and J lost 5; bases outside the gene matches: 7. Germline V gives CDR1 MGHRA, CDR2 YSYEKL. The CDR3 contains 16 residues.

The chain carries TRBV4-3 and TRBJ2-7, with 8 bases lining up with TRBD2. The CDR3 runs 16 residues. J gave up 2 bases and V 1 base, and 7 bases lay outside the gene matches. In germline, CDR1 is LGHNA, CDR2 YSLEER. CDR3 bases: TGCGCCAGCAGCCAAGCCCAGGGAGCGGGGGCCTACGAGCAGTACTTC. Protein: CASSQAQGAGAYEQYF.

The rearrangement uses TRBV2 and TRBJ2-1; the match to TRBD2 covers 8 bases. Per the germline V gene, CDR1 is SNHLY and CDR2 is FYNNEI. The ends lost 4 bases at V and 5 bases at J; junction bases unmatched: 7. CDR3 length: 15 residues. This CDR3 reads CASSAMGLENNEQFF. DNA for the CDR3: TGTGCCAGCAGTGCAATGGGACTAGAAAACAATGAGCAGTTCTTC.

The rearrangement joins TRBV11-3 to TRBJ2-7, with D hard to call. V gave up 5 bases and J gave up 7 bases, with 12 bases separating them. CDR3 size: 12 residues. Germline V gene data show CDR1 as SGHNT and CDR2 as YENEEA. Here the CDR3 DNA reads TGTGCCAGCAGCCCAGCGCCATATGAGCAGTACTTC. Translated: CASSPAPYEQYF. Full variable domain (missing parts from reference TRBV11-3 and TRBJ2-7): EAGVVQSPRYKIIEKKQPVAFWCNPISGHNTLYWYLQNLGQGPELLIRYENEEAVDDSQLPKDRFSAERLKGVDSTLKIQPAELGDSAVYLCASSPAPYEQYFGPGTRLTVT.

The V and J genes are TRBV11-1 and TRBJ2-1, with D maybe TRBD1 (6 bases). The V and J ends lost 5 bases and 8 bases respectively, with 13 bases between them. CDR1 SGHAT and CDR2 FQDESV come from the germline V gene (reference sequence). This CDR3 has 13 residues. CDR3 nucleotide sequence: TGTGCCAGCAGCATCAGGGGCAAAGATGAGCAGTTCTTC. Its translation: CASSIRGKDEQFF.

The chain combines TRBV2 with TRBJ2-1, with D maybe TRBD2 (5 bases). From germline, CDR1 is SNHLY and CDR2 FYNNEI. The length of the CDR3 is 15 residues. The V end was cut by 5 bases, the J end by 8 bases, with 19 bases between. CDR3 loop: CASSPGVTPGDEQFF. DNA of the CDR3: TGTGCCAGCAGTCCCGGGGTTACTCCCGGCGATGAGCAGTTCTTC.

The chain combines TRBV6-4 with TRBJ2-7, with a weak D call TRBD1 (6 bases). This CDR3 region has 18 residues. Germline-derived CDR1 and CDR2 are MRHNA and SNTAGT. V was shortened by 8 bases and J by 3 bases, with 29 bases between the two germline ends. CDR3 amino acids: CASQTGDSSRDPYYEQYF. The DNA for the CDR3 is TGTGCCAGCCAGACAGGCGACTCCTCACGAGACCCGTACTACGAGCAGTACTTC.

For the CDR3, the DNA is TGTGCCAGCAGCTTAGGCGAGCGGGGGGGCACAGATACGCAGTATTTT. Protein product: CASSLGERGGTDTQYF. The J gene is TRBJ2-3, the V gene TRBV7-2; 9 positions match TRBD2. This CDR3 comprises 16 residues. With 1 base clipped from V and 1 base from J, the junction kept 3 bases outside the gene matches. Germline values: CDR1 SGHTA, CDR2 FQGNSA. The whole variable domain, remainder taken from reference TRBV7-2 and TRBJ2-3, is GAGVSQSPSNKVTEKGKDVELRCDPISGHTALYWYRQSLGQGLEFLIYFQGNSAPDKSGLPSDRFSAERTGGSVSTLTIQRTQQEDSAVYLCASSLGERGGTDTQYFGPGTRLTVL.

The chain couples TRBV5-4 to TRBJ1-2; 11 nucleotides match TRBD1. The CDR3 is made up of 17 amino acids. J gave up 2 bases and V 0 bases, and 6 bases lay outside the gene matches. Per the germline V gene, CDR1 is SGHNT and CDR2 is YYREEE (reference sequence). CDR3 nucleotide sequence: TGTGCCAGCAGCTTGGAAGGACAGGGGGCTCGGAACTATGGCTACACCTTC. It is translated as CASSLEGQGARNYGYTF.

This clone has just a few counts. The rearrangement uses TRBV19 and TRBJ1-1, with 9 positions matching TRBD1. Germline assignment: CDR1 LNHDA and CDR2 SQIVND (reference sequence). The CDR3 totals 13 residues. The V gene end was trimmed by 6 bases and the J gene end by 6 bases; junction bases not matched to a gene: 5. The CDR3: CASRPDRGSEAFF. The CDR3 DNA follows: TGTGCCAGTAGACCGGACAGGGGTTCTGAAGCTTTCTTT.

V and J are TRBV10-3 and TRBJ2-1; 7 nucleotides line up with TRBD2. The CDR3 has 14 amino acids. Germline CDR1 and CDR2: ENHRY and SYGVKD. The ends lost 4 bases at V and 4 bases at J; junction bases unmatched: 4. The CDR3 nucleotides read TGTGCCATCAGTGGGCTAGCGGCATACAATGAGCAGTTCTTC. The encoded protein is CAISGLAAYNEQFF.